The source of this T cell receptor (beta chain) is a study of patients and donors after allogeneic stem cell transplantation. Trimming cost V 3 bases and J 8 bases; bases outside gene matches: 4. Germline values: CDR1 KGHSH, CDR2 LQKENI. There are 15 residues in the CDR3. TCRdb reprocessed the RT-PCR reads via MiXCR and lists one record per CDR3 protein. The table lists 200,000 to 250,000 distinct CDR3 sequences, 13% to 15% of them singletons, with roughly 11% in the top ten. The chain recombines TRBV18 with TRBJ1-4, with 12 bases matching TRBD1. The sequenced sample was blood, either unsorted or a sorted T cell fraction (not recorded which). The source is a human donor who was either an allogeneic HSCT recipient or a stem cell or donor lymphocyte infusion donor (not recorded which). It is not recorded whose cells these are; they may come from a transplant donor. Here the CDR3 DNA reads TGTGCCAGCTCACCGGGACAGGGGGCGATGGAAAAACTGTTTTTT. This codes for CASSPGQGAMEKLFF.